This is a list of T cell receptor beta chains from one sample in a study of blood T cell repertoires in COVID-19. Assay: immunoSEQ multiplex PCR; the TCRdb copy retains only in-frame clones and omits some. The sample lists about 180,000 clones, 85% to 90% occurring once. The sequenced sample consisted of peripheral blood. The origin of the receptors is a woman aged 70 to 79 with COVID-19, enrolled during active disease. Each CDR3 is given with its conserved first and last residue. A D gene is named only where the DNA matches it firmly. A row's size may be missing; if present it is once, few, many or a size class.

size: NA; J: TRBJ2-1; V: TRBV28; D: TRBD2; DNA: TGTGCCAGCAGGGTACTACGGGGGGGAGGTGAGCAGTTCTTC; CDR3: CASRVLRGGGEQFF
size: NA; J: TRBJ1-2; V: TRBV12-3/TRBV12-4; D: NA; DNA: TGTGCCAGCAGTTTACAGGCTAACTATGGCTACACCTTC; CDR3: CASSLQANYGYTF
size: few; J: TRBJ2-7; V: TRBV30; D: NA; DNA: TGTGCCTGGACTATGGGAGCCGTAAACAAGCAGTACTTC; CDR3: CAWTMGAVNKQYF
size: NA; J: TRBJ1-2; V: TRBV7-2; D: NA; DNA: TGTGCCAGCAGCTTAGATGGTCGGGGGGGCTACACCTTC; CDR3: CASSLDGRGGYTF
size: NA; J: TRBJ2-7; V: TRBV15; D: NA; DNA: TGCGCCACCAGCAGAGATGAGTTCGGGCGGGCGGGCTACGAGCAGTACTTC; CDR3: CATSRDEFGRAGYEQYF
size: NA; J: TRBJ2-1; V: TRBV20-1; D: TRBD2; DNA: TGCAGTGCTAGTGTAGCGGGGTCAGTCGATGAGCAGTTCTTC; CDR3: CSASVAGSVDEQFF
size: NA; J: TRBJ2-7; V: TRBV27; D: NA; DNA: TGTGCCAGCAGTTTTGGTCAGGGCGAGCAGTACTTC; CDR3: CASSFGQGEQYF
size: NA; J: TRBJ1-2; V: TRBV9; D: NA; DNA: TGTGCCAGCAGCGTAGGAGAACGCGGCTACACCTTC; CDR3: CASSVGERGYTF
size: few; J: TRBJ1-6; V: TRBV15; D: NA; DNA: TGTGCCACCAGCAGACAGGGTGGCTCCTATAATTCACCCCTCCACTTT; CDR3: CATSRQGGSYNSPLHF
size: NA; J: TRBJ1-2; V: TRBV4-1; D: NA; DNA: TGCGCCAGTCGCGGCTTTATCTCAACTCCGGGCTACACCTTC; CDR3: CASRGFISTPGYTF
size: NA; J: TRBJ1-5; V: TRBV9; D: NA; DNA: TGTGCCAGCAGCGGAAGTGGGCAGGGGTTCGAGCCCCAGCATTTT; CDR3: CASSGSGQGFEPQHF
size: NA; J: TRBJ2-3; V: TRBV2; D: TRBD1; DNA: TGTGCCAGGGGCCGGGACAGAAACACAGATACGCAGTATTTT; CDR3: CARGRDRNTDTQYF
size: NA; J: TRBJ2-2; V: TRBV28; D: TRBD2; DNA: TGTGCCAGTGCTAGTTTCGGTAGCGGGAGCTCCGGGGAGCTGTTTTTT; CDR3: CASASFGSGSSGELFF
size: once; J: TRBJ1-5; V: TRBV28; D: TRBD1; DNA: TGTGCCAGCAGTTTTCGGGACAGTAATCAGCCCCAGCATTTT; CDR3: CASSFRDSNQPQHF
size: NA; J: TRBJ1-1; V: TRBV10-3; D: NA; DNA: TGTGCCATCAGTCCATTCCAGACAGGTCTGAACACTGAAGCTTTCTTT; CDR3: CAISPFQTGLNTEAFF
size: NA; J: TRBJ1-1; V: TRBV6-5; D: NA; DNA: TGTGCCAGCAGAGACAGGGAAGCTTTCTTT; CDR3: CASRDREAFF
size: NA; J: TRBJ1-2; V: TRBV5-4; D: NA; DNA: TGTGCCAGCAGCTTAGAGGGCCGTGGCTATGGCTACACCTTC; CDR3: CASSLEGRGYGYTF
size: NA; J: TRBJ2-7; V: TRBV28; D: NA; DNA: TGTGCCAGCAGAAATCGGGAATCACCCTACGAGCAGTACTTC; CDR3: CASRNRESPYEQYF
size: NA; J: TRBJ1-5; V: TRBV6-5; D: TRBD1; DNA: TGTGCCAGCGGGACAGACCAAAATCAGCCCCAGCATTTT; CDR3: CASGTDQNQPQHF
size: once; J: TRBJ1-6; V: TRBV28; D: TRBD1; DNA: TGTGCCAGCAGTTTCGGACAGGATCCACCCCTCCACTTT; CDR3: CASSFGQDPPLHF
size: NA; J: TRBJ2-1; V: TRBV9; D: TRBD2; DNA: TGTGCCAGCAGCGTAGTTGGTAGCGGGGCCGTGTCCAATGAGCAGTTCTTC; CDR3: CASSVVGSGAVSNEQFF
size: NA; J: TRBJ1-1; V: TRBV7-9; D: TRBD1; DNA: TGTGCCAGCAGGGGACAGGCAAAGAACACTGAAGCTTTCTTT; CDR3: CASRGQAKNTEAFF
size: NA; J: TRBJ2-5; V: TRBV30; D: NA; DNA: TGTGCCTGGGCGCCAGCAGGAGAGACCCAGTACTTC; CDR3: CAWAPAGETQYF
size: NA; J: TRBJ2-7; V: TRBV6-2/TRBV6-3; D: NA; DNA: TGTGCCAGCAGTTACTCCGGTATTCCCTACGAGCAGTACTTC; CDR3: CASSYSGIPYEQYF
size: NA; J: TRBJ2-2; V: TRBV7-6; D: NA; DNA: TGTGCCAGCAGCTTACAGGGGGGAAGTTCCGGGGAGCTGTTTTTT; CDR3: CASSLQGGSSGELFF
size: NA; J: TRBJ2-7; V: TRBV14; D: NA; DNA: TGTGCCAGCAGCCATGGAGCCGCCCCCTACGAGCAGTACTTC; CDR3: CASSHGAAPYEQYF
size: NA; J: TRBJ2-1; V: TRBV13; D: NA; DNA: TGTGCCAGCATCTCTCGCGGGACCTACAATGAGCAGTTCTTC; CDR3: CASISRGTYNEQFF
size: NA; J: TRBJ2-1; V: TRBV24-1; D: TRBD1; DNA: TGTGCCACCAGTGAGACAGGGGGATCCTACAATGAGCAGTTCTTC; CDR3: CATSETGGSYNEQFF
size: NA; J: TRBJ2-1; V: TRBV19; D: NA; DNA: TGTGCCAGTAGCCGGAGGCAGGGGCGCTACTTGGACAATGAGCAGTTCTTC; CDR3: CASSRRQGRYLDNEQFF
size: NA; J: TRBJ1-3; V: TRBV19; D: NA; DNA: TGTGCCAGTACCACAAGTCAGGGGACCCGCTCTGGAAACACCATATATTTT; CDR3: CASTTSQGTRSGNTIYF
size: NA; J: TRBJ2-6; V: TRBV30; D: NA; DNA: TGTGCCTTCGGTCGGGTGTCTGGGGCCAACGTCCTGACTTTC; CDR3: CAFGRVSGANVLTF
size: NA; J: TRBJ2-1; V: TRBV6-5; D: NA; DNA: TGTGCCAGCGGGCGAAACTACAATGAGCAGTTCTTC; CDR3: CASGRNYNEQFF
size: once; J: TRBJ2-1; V: TRBV19; D: TRBD2; DNA: TGTGCCAGTAGTATGAGGACTAGCGGGCTTATAAGCTCCTACAATGAGCAGTTCTTC; CDR3: CASSMRTSGLISSYNEQFF
size: NA; J: TRBJ2-7; V: TRBV6-2/TRBV6-3; D: TRBD2; DNA: TGTGCCAGCAGTTACTCGAGTACGGGGAAGTACGGCGGGAGGCTCCACTCCGAGCAGTACTTC; CDR3: CASSYSSTGKYGGRLHSEQYF
size: NA; J: TRBJ1-2; V: TRBV30; D: NA; DNA: TGTGCCTGGAGTTTTCAGGGGATTAAGGGCTACACCTTC; CDR3: CAWSFQGIKGYTF
size: once; J: TRBJ2-5; V: TRBV7-3; D: TRBD2; DNA: TGTGCCAGCAGCGAATCCGGGACTAGCGTAGAGACCCAGTACTTC; CDR3: CASSESGTSVETQYF
size: once; J: TRBJ1-2; V: TRBV24-1; D: TRBD1; DNA: TGTGCCACCAGTGACCCGACAGGGTTCTATGGCTACACCTTC; CDR3: CATSDPTGFYGYTF
size: NA; J: TRBJ2-5; V: TRBV7-2; D: NA; DNA: TGTGCCAGCAGCACCCCAGGGAACCAAGAGACCCAGTACTTC; CDR3: CASSTPGNQETQYF
size: few; J: TRBJ1-5; V: TRBV30; D: TRBD1; DNA: TGTGCCTGGAGTCGCGGGACAGGGGGACAGGGTAGTCAGCCCCAGCATTTT; CDR3: CAWSRGTGGQGSQPQHF
size: NA; J: TRBJ2-3; V: TRBV7-6; D: TRBD2; DNA: TGTGCCAGCACCATGACGGGACTAGCGACAGATACGCAGTATTTT; CDR3: CASTMTGLATDTQYF
size: NA; J: TRBJ1-1; V: TRBV5-1; D: TRBD1; DNA: TGCGCCAGCAGCTGGGCCGGGACAGCTAACACTGAAGCTTTCTTT; CDR3: CASSWAGTANTEAFF
size: NA; J: TRBJ1-5; V: TRBV18; D: NA; DNA: TGTGCCAGCTCAGGGACCGGGGACATACGCAATCAGCCCCAGCATTTT; CDR3: CASSGTGDIRNQPQHF
size: NA; J: TRBJ1-2; V: TRBV19; D: TRBD1; DNA: TGTGCCAGTAGTACCCCCGGGACAGGGAGCGGCTACACCTTC; CDR3: CASSTPGTGSGYTF
size: NA; J: TRBJ1-4; V: TRBV24-1; D: TRBD1; DNA: TGTGCCACCAGTGATTCGACAGGGCCGGGGTTTGAAAAACTGTTTTTT; CDR3: CATSDSTGPGFEKLFF
size: NA; J: TRBJ2-7; V: TRBV18; D: NA; DNA: TGTGCCAGCTCACCACGACAGCCCAAGGACGAGCAGTACTTC; CDR3: CASSPRQPKDEQYF
size: NA; J: TRBJ1-3; V: TRBV3-1/TRBV3-2; D: TRBD1; DNA: TGTGCCAGCAGCCCGGGACAGGATCTTGGGTCTGGAAACACCATATATTTT; CDR3: CASSPGQDLGSGNTIYF